Included here is one T cell receptor (beta chain) sequence, with context. Its matching antigen is unknown. Germline-derived CDR1 and CDR2 are MGHDK and SYGVNS. V lost 6 bases and J 1 base, leaving 12 bases between the germline ends. This CDR3 has 14 amino acids. The sample comes from a study of CD8+CD57+ T cells in acquired aplastic anemia. Study background: Sorted CD4+ and CD8+ cells gave an average of approximately 3 ug of DNA. Healthy donors had, on average, about 9.9 million reads for their CD4+ cells. Overall study findings and caveats: Comparison of patients with controls identified almost 30 shared CD8+ CDR3 sequences.

Genomic DNA, the template, was used for profiling of the TCR beta VDJ and CDR3. TCRdb ran MiXCR on the reads and lists one entry per CDR3 protein. Counted here are 400,000 to 450,000 distinct CDR3 sequences, 55% to 70% occurring once; the ten biggest clones make up 3% to 4.5%. This chain links TRBV25-1 with TRBJ1-2; a weak D match, TRBD1 (6 bases). The sequenced sample was sorted CD4+, CD8+, or CD8+CD57+ T cells (not recorded which) from PBMCs. The receptor was derived from a human donor in good health, serving as a control. The CDR3: CASSFQDSNYGYTF. The CDR3 coding sequence is TGTGCCAGCAGCTTTCAGGACAGTAACTATGGCTACACCTTC.